This T cell receptor (beta chain) was documented in a study of blood T cells in healthy people across ages. Trimming at V came to 2 bases and at J to 6 bases, leaving 8 bases not matched to a gene. Per the germline V gene, CDR1 is SGDLS and CDR2 is YYNGEE. The CDR3 has 15 amino acids. As concerns this clonotype: Its antigen is still unknown.

For the second PCR, which ran for about 6 to 11 cycles, a sample-barcoded 5' primer and a J-beta primer mix were used. One entry per CDR3 protein results from TCRdb running MiXCR on the 5' RACE reads. The sample consists of 1.5 million to 2 million distinct CDR3 sequences, about 39% of them appearing once. Study-level points and caveats: Naive T cell percentage showed a strong correlation with TCR beta diversity.

V is TRBV9 and J is TRBJ1-1; 9 bases agree with TRBD1. Sequencing was done on a sample of blood. The receptor was isolated from a human donor in good health. CDR3 coding DNA: TGTGCCAGCAGCGTGGAGGGACAGGGTCCGTCTGAAGCTTTCTTT. This codes for CASSVEGQGPSEAFF. The full variable domain, its missing parts supplied by reference TRBV9 and TRBJ1-1, is DSGVTQTPKHLITATGQRVTLRCSPRSGDLSVYWYQQSLDQGLQFLIQYYNGEERAKGNILERFSAQQFPDLHSELNLSSLELGDSALYFCASSVEGQGPSEAFFGQGTRLTVV.